These 23 T cell receptor beta chains originate from one sample sequenced in a study of T cell changes during pregnancy in multiple sclerosis. Assay used: immunoSEQ multiplex PCR; TCRdb lists only in-frame clones, some missing. The repertoire holds 45,000 or so clones, with 91% as singletons. The source was CD8+ T cells from peripheral blood mononuclear cells, collected after pregnancy. The source is a female donor with multiple sclerosis, enrolled in a pregnancy study.

V is TRBV25-1 and J is TRBJ1-2, with TRBD1 identical over 8 bases. The ends lost 4 bases at V and 4 bases at J; junction bases unmatched: 8. CDR3 length: 15 residues. Germline V CDR1 and CDR2: MGHDK, SYGVNS. The CDR3 is CASSGWTGRSYGYTF. CDR3 in DNA: TGTGCCAGCAGTGGCTGGACAGGGCGATCCTATGGCTACACCTTC.

J is TRBJ1-6 and V is TRBV5-6; possibly TRBD1 for D (5 bases). The CDR3 length is 14 residues. Trimming removed 1 base at V and 5 bases at J, with 7 bases between. The germline CDR1 and CDR2 sequences are SGHDT and YYEEEE. The CDR3 is CASSLHRHNSPLHF. The DNA of the CDR3 is TGTGCCAGCAGCTTGCACAGGCATAATTCACCCCTCCACTTT.

J is TRBJ1-1 and V is TRBV10-3; the match to TRBD1 covers 9 bases. The J segment lost 4 bases and the V segment lost 4 bases, leaving 4 bases of the junction unmatched. Germline assignment: CDR1 ENHRY and CDR2 SYGVKD. The CDR3 totals 14 residues. In nucleotides, the CDR3 is TGTGCCATCAGTGGGAAGACAGGGGGCACTGAAGCTTTCTTT. Translated, it gives CAISGKTGGTEAFF.

J is TRBJ1-1 and V is TRBV19; 7 bases are shared with TRBD1. After removal of 3 bases from V and 3 bases from J, the junction contained 13 bases not matched to a gene. From germline, CDR1 is LNHDA and CDR2 SQIVND (reference sequence). The CDR3 is 17 residues long. The CDR3 bases are TGTGCCAGTAGTATTAGAGGGGGCGTAAATATGGACACTGAAGCTTTCTTT. Protein product: CASSIRGGVNMDTEAFF. The full variable domain, in which reference TRBV19 and TRBJ1-1 provide the parts outside the CDR3, is DGGITQSPKYLFRKEGQNVTLSCEQNLNHDAMYWYRQDPGQGLRLIYYSQIVNDFQKGDIAEGYSVSREKKESFPLTVTSAQKNPTAFYLCASSIRGGVNMDTEAFFGQGTRLTVV.

The J gene is TRBJ1-5, the V gene TRBV27, with 8 bases fitting TRBD1. The V and J ends lost 1 base and 7 bases, in that order; junction bases with no gene match: 6. The CDR3 runs 15 residues. Germline V CDR1 and CDR2: MNHEY, SMNVEV (reference sequence). CDR3 coding DNA: TGTGCCAGCAGTTTATACCAGGGGGCAGGGCAGCCCCAGCATTTT. Protein: CASSLYQGAGQPQHF.

This chain links TRBV4-1 with TRBJ1-2; 7 bases are shared with TRBD1. The germline gives CDR1 MGHRA, CDR2 YSYEKL. CDR3 length: 16 residues. V dropped 5 bases and J dropped 5; count of bases not matched to a gene: 14. CDR3 nucleotide sequence: TGCGCCAGCAGCGATGAACAGGGGCCTCCCTATTATGGCTACACCTTC. This codes for CASSDEQGPPYYGYTF.

The CDR3 is CASSQDFSMSGNTEAFF. In nucleotides, the CDR3 is TGCGCCAGCAGCCAAGATTTCTCCATGTCGGGGAACACTGAAGCTTTCTTT. The chain has TRBV4-3 and TRBJ1-1; D is unresolved. V lost 0 bases to trimming and J lost 1 base, with 15 bases between them. Germline V CDR1 and CDR2: LGHNA, YSLEER. This CDR3 comprises 17 residues.

This chain connects TRBV19 to TRBJ2-2; D might be TRBD2 (6 bases). Trimming pared 0 bases from V and 2 bases from J, leaving 10 bases between. The CDR3 loop spans 16 amino acids. Germline lookup yields CDR1 LNHDA and CDR2 SQIVND (reference sequence). The CDR3 nucleotides read TGTGCCAGTAGTATAGAATGGGGGGAAAACACCGGGGAGCTGTTTTTT. It specifies CASSIEWGENTGELFF.

This chain joins TRBV4-2 and TRBJ1-4, with a tentative D call TRBD1 (6 bases). The V end lost 6 bases, the J end lost 7 bases, and 15 bases lay between the germline ends. Germline CDR1 is LGHNA and CDR2 is YNFKEQ. This CDR3 has 14 amino acids. Written as DNA, the CDR3 is TGTGCCAGCAGGGGAACAGGGTGGGGTGAAAAACTGTTTTTT. It is translated as CASRGTGWGEKLFF.

The rearrangement uses TRBV4-2 and TRBJ1-2; no clear D. In germline, CDR1 is LGHNA, CDR2 YNFKEQ. Trimming took 0 bases from V and 0 from J, leaving 11 bases between them. The CDR3 extends over 16 amino acids. CDR3 loop: CASSQDPGGANYGYTF. As DNA, the CDR3 is TGTGCCAGCAGCCAAGATCCCGGCGGCGCTAACTATGGCTACACCTTC.

CDR3 nucleotides: TGTGCCAGCAGTGAATTCCTATCGGGAGATGGCTACACCTTC. This codes for CASSEFLSGDGYTF. The rearrangement uses TRBV2 and TRBJ1-2; no firm D call. V was cut by 2 bases and J by 6 bases, with 13 bases left in between. There are 14 residues in the CDR3. Germline V lookup: CDR1 SNHLY, CDR2 FYNNEI.

The rearrangement uses TRBV19 and TRBJ2-2, with a possible D match to TRBD1 (8 bases). CDR1 and CDR2 from the germline V gene are LNHDA and SQIVND (reference sequence). CDR3 length equals 19 residues. Trimming removed 1 base from V and 5 bases from J, with 23 bases in between. CDR3 coding DNA: TGTGCCAGTAGTATAGTCCGGACAGGGAGGGAGGTTTGGACCGGGGAGCTGTTTTTT. Translated, it gives CASSIVRTGREVWTGELFF.

This sequence joins TRBV27 and TRBJ1-5; D is possibly TRBD1 (6 bases). CDR1 and CDR2 from the germline V gene are MNHEY and SMNVEV (reference sequence). Trimming took off 2 bases at V and 10 bases at J, with 24 bases between the two ends. The CDR3 spans 17 residues. The chain's CDR3 is CASSLVGGTISSQPQHF. The CDR3 DNA sequence: TGTGCCAGCAGTTTAGTGGGAGGGACAATAAGTTCTCAACCCCAGCATTTT.

The V call is TRBV28, the J call TRBJ2-3; TRBD2 matches 8 bases. Per the germline V gene, CDR1 is MDHEN and CDR2 is SYDVKM. Trimming took 2 bases from V and 4 from J; bases not matched to a gene: 17. This CDR3 comprises 19 residues. The CDR3 DNA reads TGTGCCAGCAGTTTAAGACCCGAGTATAAGCGGGAGAGTGCAGATACGCAGTATTTT. Residues: CASSLRPEYKRESADTQYF.

The chain is built from TRBV5-5 and TRBJ1-2, with a tentative D call TRBD1 (5 bases). V lost 1 base and J 3 bases, leaving 10 bases between the germline ends. In germline, CDR1 is SGHKS, CDR2 YYEKEE (reference sequence). CDR3 length: 14 residues. The chain's CDR3 is CASSLSRGDYGYTF. DNA for the CDR3: TGTGCCAGCAGCTTGTCACGGGGGGACTATGGCTACACCTTC.

The J gene is TRBJ1-1, the V gene TRBV5-4; 7 bases align to TRBD1. Per the germline V gene, CDR1 is SGHNT and CDR2 is YYREEE (reference sequence). The CDR3 length is 16 residues. The V and J ends lost 4 bases and 0 bases, in that order; junction bases with no gene match: 9. CDR3 in DNA: TGTGCCAGCAGCCGAATCCCACAGGGGTTGAACACTGAAGCTTTCTTT. It is translated as CASSRIPQGLNTEAFF.

The chain joins TRBV14 to TRBJ2-7; weak D call: TRBD2 (7 bases). The germline V gene encodes CDR1 SGHDN and CDR2 FVKESK. Trimming cost V 2 bases and J 0 bases, with 14 bases left between them. This CDR3 comprises 16 residues. The CDR3 region is CASSQKGGGPSYEQYF. For the CDR3, the DNA is TGTGCCAGCAGCCAAAAGGGAGGGGGGCCCTCCTACGAGCAGTACTTC. Combining the CDR3 with reference TRBV14 and TRBJ2-7 gives the whole variable domain EAGVTQFPSHSVIEKGQTVTLRCDPISGHDNLYWYRRVMGKEIKFLLHFVKESKQDESGMPNNRFLAERTGGTYSTLKVQPAELEDSGVYFCASSQKGGGPSYEQYFGPGTRLTVT.

The chain carries TRBV27 and TRBJ1-1; a weak D match, TRBD1 (6 bases). Germline V CDR1 and CDR2: MNHEY, SMNVEV (reference sequence). The CDR3 sequence is 16 residues long. With 3 bases removed from V and 4 bases from J, the gap between germline ends came to 18 bases. CDR3 DNA: TGTGCCAGCAGTTTTGATGGAATGACAGGCCCCACTGAAGCTTTCTTT. Amino acid sequence: CASSFDGMTGPTEAFF.

A few counts support this clone. The gene calls are TRBV7-9 and TRBJ2-1; D might be TRBD2 (6 bases). CDR1 SEHNR and CDR2 FQNEAQ come from the germline V gene (reference sequence). V was pared by 5 bases and J by 0 bases, with 11 bases between. The CDR3 contains 15 residues. This CDR3 reads CASSQSTSSYNEQFF. In DNA form, the CDR3 reads TGTGCCAGCAGCCAGTCGACTAGCTCCTACAATGAGCAGTTCTTC. The variable domain in full, with the rest retrieved from reference TRBV7-9 and TRBJ2-1, is DTGVSQNPRHKITKRGQNVTFRCDPISEHNRLYWYRQTLGQGPEFLTYFQNEAQLEKSRLLSDRFSAERPKGSFSTLEIQRTEQGDSAMYLCASSQSTSSYNEQFFGPGTRLTVL.

This chain uses TRBV25-1 with TRBJ2-5, with D perhaps TRBD1 (5 bases). The CDR3 runs to 13 residues. The germline V gene encodes CDR1 MGHDK and CDR2 SYGVNS. V was trimmed by 6 bases and J by 5 bases, leaving 13 bases between them. The CDR3 DNA follows: TGTGCCAGCAGCCTGGGGCGACATGAGACCCAGTACTTC. Protein: CASSLGRHETQYF.

J is TRBJ1-2 and V is TRBV19; 10 bases map to TRBD1. Germline CDR1 and CDR2: LNHDA and SQIVND (reference sequence). V lost 5 bases to trimming and J lost 4 bases; unmatched junction nucleotides: 7. The CDR3 contains 15 residues. The CDR3 coding sequence is TGTGCCAGTAGTCCCTCTCGACAGGGGGCCTATGGCTACACCTTC. Protein sequence: CASSPSRQGAYGYTF.

This clone was detected a few times. This rearrangement joins TRBV5-1 to TRBJ2-2; D gene unclear. Trimming took off 4 bases at V and 3 bases at J, with 4 bases between the two ends. Germline CDR1 and CDR2: SGHRS and YFSETQ. The length of the CDR3 is 12 residues. The CDR3 is CASSLDTGELFF. The CDR3 DNA is TGCGCCAGCAGCCTTGACACCGGGGAGCTGTTTTTT.

The V gene is TRBV5-1, the J gene TRBJ2-1; 12 nucleotides agree with TRBD2. The trim removed 8 bases at V and 6 bases at J, leaving 18 bases unmatched. The CDR3 is 18 residues long. The V gene's germline CDR1 is SGHRS and CDR2 YFSETQ. CDR3 sequence reads: CASTHGLAGPGGTNEQFF. The CDR3 DNA is TGCGCCAGTACCCACGGACTAGCGGGACCCGGTGGGACCAATGAGCAGTTCTTC.